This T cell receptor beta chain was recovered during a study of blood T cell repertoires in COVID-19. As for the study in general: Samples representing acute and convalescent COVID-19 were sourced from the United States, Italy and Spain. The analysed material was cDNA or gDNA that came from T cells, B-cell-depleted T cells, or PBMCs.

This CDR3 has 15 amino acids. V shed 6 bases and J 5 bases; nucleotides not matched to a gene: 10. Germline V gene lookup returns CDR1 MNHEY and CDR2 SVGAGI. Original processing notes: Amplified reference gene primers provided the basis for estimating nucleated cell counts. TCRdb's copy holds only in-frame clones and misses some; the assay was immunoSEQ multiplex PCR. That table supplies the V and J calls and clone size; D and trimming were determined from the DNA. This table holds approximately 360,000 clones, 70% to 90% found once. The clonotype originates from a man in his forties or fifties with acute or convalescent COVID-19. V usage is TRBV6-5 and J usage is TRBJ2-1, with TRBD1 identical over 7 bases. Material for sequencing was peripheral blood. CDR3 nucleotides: TGTGCCAGCAGCCCCGACAGGGTAACTGACAATGAGCAGTTCTTC. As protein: CASSPDRVTDNEQFF.